This TCR beta chain was found in a study of cytotoxic CD8 clonotypes in ibrutinib-treated CLL. In the study overall: Among responders, roughly 24 were partial and 2 complete; after median roughly 65 months, around 15 stayed remitted and some twelve progressed. Study-wide results and caveats: Public clonotypes, rarely seen, contracted or held steady on treatment.

Profiled with immunoSEQ multiplex PCR; TCRdb holds only in-frame clones, not every one. The data show a few hundred thousand clones, just under 80% seen once. CDR1 and CDR2 (germline): LGHNA, YSLEER. Deletions cut 0 bases from V and 3 bases from J, with 9 bases between. The CDR3 length is 14 residues. About this clone itself: What it binds is unknown.

Cryopreserved PBMCs supplied roughly 2 micrograms of genomic DNA for TCR beta libraries. Material: PBMCs, obtained before ibrutinib treatment. The clonotype comes from a human donor with chronic lymphocytic leukemia. The chain links TRBV4-3 to TRBJ2-7, with D unresolved. Here the CDR3 reads CASSQDYRNYEQYF. The CDR3 DNA is TGCGCCAGCAGCCAAGATTACCGGAACTACGAGCAGTACTTC.